This T cell receptor beta chain was obtained from a study of blood T cell repertoires in COVID-19. Individuals drawn from 24 US areas were about 18 to 100 years old. CDR3 length equals 13 residues. V was cut by 3 bases and J by 3 bases, with 9 bases left in between. Germline assignment: CDR1 SEHNR and CDR2 FQNEAQ (reference sequence). Profiled with immunoSEQ multiplex PCR; TCRdb holds only in-frame clones, not every one. The sample lists about 330,000 clones, around 87% occurring once. This clone was counted a single time. The source material was PBMCs or T cells enriched from blood (not recorded which). The gene calls are TRBV7-9 and TRBJ2-7; D gene ambiguous. The receptor's source is a woman aged 25 to 45 who had recovered from COVID-19. The chain's CDR3 is CASSFGIGYEQYF. CDR3 coding DNA: TGTGCCAGCAGCTTTGGTATCGGCTACGAGCAGTACTTC.